This T cell receptor (beta chain) was profiled in a study of blood T cell repertoires in COVID-19. Repertoires were generated with immunoSEQ multiplex PCR, while TCRdb's copy carries only in-frame clones and drops some. The data contain roughly 140,000 clones, 82% of them singletons. The CDR3 is made up of 14 amino acids. Trimming stripped 6 bases from V and 3 bases from J, with 15 bases between. Looked up from germline, CDR1 is MGHDK and CDR2 is SYGVNS. The J gene is TRBJ2-7, the V gene TRBV25-1; D not resolved. The sequenced material came from peripheral blood. This receptor was identified in a woman at least 80 years old with acute or convalescent COVID-19. The CDR3, as DNA: TGTGCCAGCAGAACAGTCACCCTTGACTACGAGCAGTACTTC. It specifies CASRTVTLDYEQYF.